This T cell receptor (beta chain) was sequenced in a study of a mutant IDH1 vaccine in newly diagnosed glioma. The V end was cut by 0 bases, the J end by 9 bases, with 21 bases between. The germline V gene encodes CDR1 LGHNA and CDR2 YSLEER. The CDR3 has 17 amino acids. This clone occurred once. The antigen remains unidentified. Time point meaning: week 11, during vaccination. The study gave 300 ug of mutant IDH1 20-mer peptide per vaccine dose, with topical imiquimod. Using immunoSEQ multiplex PCR, the repertoire was profiled, and TCRdb retains in-frame clones only, with some absent. The repertoire consists of 45,000 to 65,000 clones, with 90% to 95% occurring once and the leading ten covering approximately 2.5%.

V is TRBV4-3 and J is TRBJ2-1; tentative D call: TRBD2 (8 bases). This TCR derives from a man aged 50 to 60 with glioma. The sample in question was PBMCs, obtained from a glioma patient whose treatment included an IDH1 peptide vaccine. CDR3 residues: CASSQDRPGGLVTEQFF. CDR3 DNA: TGCGCCAGCAGCCAAGATCGGCCAGGGGGACTAGTCACTGAGCAGTTCTTC.